The present T cell receptor beta chain was sequenced within a study of control samples from healthy donors and cancer patients. Sequencing used immunoSEQ multiplex PCR; TCRdb keeps in-frame clones, though not all of them. The sample contains 55,000 to 85,000 clones, 87% of which appear only once. Trimming removed 7 bases from V and 5 bases from J; junction bases left unmatched: 4. The CDR3 covers 14 residues. Germline assignment: CDR1 MNHEY and CDR2 SVGAGI. Sequenced material: PBMCs. The receptor's source is a woman aged 45 to 65 with head and neck cancer. The chain uses TRBV6-5 and TRBJ1-6; TRBD1 matches at 8 bases. The CDR3: CASTATGDNSPLHF. The CDR3 DNA is TGTGCCAGCACTGCGACAGGGGATAATTCACCCCTCCACTTT.